Sequencing of this T cell receptor beta chain was carried out in a study of siplizumab effects on memory and regulatory T cells. Concerning this clone: Different DNA sequences within this sample yield the same CDR3.

The table came from immunoSEQ multiplex PCR; TCRdb's copy has only in-frame clones and leaves some out. The sample consists of about 100,000 clones, approximately 91% of them appearing once. The CDR3 contains 10 residues. The V gene lost 3 bases and the J gene lost 3 bases, with 1 base spanning the gap. CDR1 is DFQATT and CDR2 is SNEGSKA in the germline V gene (reference sequence). The source material was CD4+ T cells sorted from blood. The V call is TRBV20-1, the J call TRBJ2-3; no clear D. The sequence was collected from a human donor in good health. The CDR3 DNA sequence: TGCAGTGCTAGTACAGATACGCAGTATTTT. Its translation: CSASTDTQYF.